The rows below give T cell receptor beta chains drawn from one sample of a study of shared clonotypes between healthy human individuals. TCRdb's table, derived via immunoSEQ multiplex PCR, lists solely in-frame clones and lacks some. The data contain 650,000 to 800,000 clones, about 92% of them singletons. The sample comprised naive CD8+ T cells sorted from blood. The receptors here all came from a man younger than 40 in good health. CDR3s include the opening cysteine and the closing phenylalanine or tryptophan. The order of the fields is V gene, clone size, J gene, D gene, CDR3 length, CDR3 DNA, CDR3 protein. A D gene is named only where the DNA matches it firmly. Some rows have no size entry. The others give once, few or many, or a class for an expanded clone.

v_call: TRBV28
clone_size: NA
j_call: TRBJ2-7
d_call: NA
cdr3_length: 15
cdr3_nt: TGTGCCAGCAGTTATTCCTTAACCCTACCCTACGAGCAGTACTTC
cdr3_aa: CASSYSLTLPYEQYF

v_call: TRBV18
clone_size: NA
j_call: TRBJ2-3
d_call: TRBD2
cdr3_length: 14
cdr3_nt: TGTGCCAGCGGGCTAGCGGGTGGTGCAGATACGCAGTATTTT
cdr3_aa: CASGLAGGADTQYF

v_call: TRBV23-1
clone_size: NA
j_call: TRBJ1-5
d_call: NA
cdr3_length: 13
cdr3_nt: TGCGCCACCGTCGGACAGCAGAATCAGCCCCAGCATTTT
cdr3_aa: CATVGQQNQPQHF

v_call: TRBV5-1
clone_size: once
j_call: TRBJ2-1
d_call: NA
cdr3_length: 14
cdr3_nt: TGCGCCAGCAGCCTAACGGGGTCCTACAATGAGCAGTTCTTC
cdr3_aa: CASSLTGSYNEQFF

v_call: TRBV27
clone_size: NA
j_call: TRBJ1-4
d_call: NA
cdr3_length: 15
cdr3_nt: TGTGCCAGCAGTTCAATACCGGGCGTTAATGAAAAACTGTTTTTT
cdr3_aa: CASSSIPGVNEKLFF

v_call: TRBV6-1
clone_size: NA
j_call: TRBJ2-7
d_call: TRBD2
cdr3_length: 15
cdr3_nt: TGTGCCAGCAGTGAATTCCGACTAGCGGCCTACGAGCAGTACTTC
cdr3_aa: CASSEFRLAAYEQYF

v_call: TRBV7-2
clone_size: NA
j_call: TRBJ2-1
d_call: TRBD1
cdr3_length: 17
cdr3_nt: TGTGCCAGCAGCTTAGTGTCAGGGGGAGACTCCTACAATGAGCAGTTCTTC
cdr3_aa: CASSLVSGGDSYNEQFF

v_call: TRBV29-1
clone_size: NA
j_call: TRBJ1-1
d_call: NA
cdr3_length: 15
cdr3_nt: TGCAGCGTCACCTGGGAGGGTACAGCGAACACTGAAGCTTTCTTT
cdr3_aa: CSVTWEGTANTEAFF

v_call: TRBV5-1
clone_size: NA
j_call: TRBJ2-2
d_call: NA
cdr3_length: 23
cdr3_nt: TGCGCCAGCAGCTCCCCGTTCCGGGCCGGGGGGACACCTTCCCTCTTAAACACCGGGGAGCTGTTTTTT
cdr3_aa: CASSSPFRAGGTPSLLNTGELFF

v_call: TRBV25-1
clone_size: few
j_call: TRBJ1-6
d_call: NA
cdr3_length: 17
cdr3_nt: TGTGCCAGCAGTTCGAATCCCGGTCCCACTTATAATTCACCCCTCCACTTT
cdr3_aa: CASSSNPGPTYNSPLHF

v_call: TRBV10-3
clone_size: NA
j_call: TRBJ2-1
d_call: NA
cdr3_length: 15
cdr3_nt: TGTGCCATCAGTGAGCGGGTGGAGGTCTACAATGAGCAGTTCTTC
cdr3_aa: CAISERVEVYNEQFF

v_call: TRBV4-1
clone_size: NA
j_call: TRBJ2-7
d_call: NA
cdr3_length: 12
cdr3_nt: TGCGCCAGCAGCCAAGAAGCCTACGAGCAGTACTTC
cdr3_aa: CASSQEAYEQYF

v_call: TRBV6-1
clone_size: NA
j_call: TRBJ2-7
d_call: TRBD2
cdr3_length: 14
cdr3_nt: TGTGCCAGTAGAATTTCTAGCGGGAGCTACGAGCAGTACTTC
cdr3_aa: CASRISSGSYEQYF

v_call: TRBV28
clone_size: NA
j_call: TRBJ1-3
d_call: TRBD1
cdr3_length: 16
cdr3_nt: TGTGCCAGCAGTTTGTATAGGGACAGCTCTGGAAACACCATATATTTT
cdr3_aa: CASSLYRDSSGNTIYF

v_call: TRBV7-2
clone_size: NA
j_call: TRBJ2-1
d_call: TRBD2
cdr3_length: 18
cdr3_nt: TGTGCCAGCAGCTTATTGGCTAGCGGGATGAGCTCCTACAATGAGCAGTTCTTC
cdr3_aa: CASSLLASGMSSYNEQFF

v_call: TRBV29-1
clone_size: NA
j_call: TRBJ2-7
d_call: TRBD2
cdr3_length: 12
cdr3_nt: TGCAGCGTTGAAAGCGGGGATTTCGAGCAGTACTTC
cdr3_aa: CSVESGDFEQYF

v_call: TRBV19
clone_size: NA
j_call: TRBJ2-7
d_call: NA
cdr3_length: 15
cdr3_nt: TGTGCCAGTAGTATTTTTGGGTCGAGCTCCTACGAGCAGTACTTC
cdr3_aa: CASSIFGSSSYEQYF

v_call: TRBV7-9
clone_size: NA
j_call: TRBJ2-7
d_call: NA
cdr3_length: 13
cdr3_nt: TGTGCCAGCACCGCCTCAGTGCCCTACGAGCAGTACTTC
cdr3_aa: CASTASVPYEQYF

v_call: TRBV7-9
clone_size: NA
j_call: TRBJ2-4
d_call: NA
cdr3_length: 14
cdr3_nt: TGTGCCAGCGGGACTGCGGAGGGCAAAAACATTCAGTACTTC
cdr3_aa: CASGTAEGKNIQYF

v_call: TRBV5-1
clone_size: NA
j_call: TRBJ2-3
d_call: TRBD1
cdr3_length: 15
cdr3_nt: TGCGCCAGCAGCTTCTACAGGGGAACAACAGATACGCAGTATTTT
cdr3_aa: CASSFYRGTTDTQYF

v_call: TRBV27
clone_size: NA
j_call: TRBJ2-2
d_call: TRBD1
cdr3_length: 15
cdr3_nt: TGTGCCAGCGGTCAGGACAGGCAGTGGCCTGGGGAGCTGTTTTTT
cdr3_aa: CASGQDRQWPGELFF

v_call: TRBV30
clone_size: NA
j_call: TRBJ2-1
d_call: NA
cdr3_length: 12
cdr3_nt: TGTGCCTGGAGAACAGGGGGGGATGAGCAGTTCTTC
cdr3_aa: CAWRTGGDEQFF

v_call: TRBV7-8
clone_size: NA
j_call: TRBJ1-5
d_call: NA
cdr3_length: 15
cdr3_nt: TGTGCCAGCAGCTTAGAAGGACAGAGCAATCAGCCCCAGCATTTT
cdr3_aa: CASSLEGQSNQPQHF

v_call: TRBV28
clone_size: NA
j_call: TRBJ2-7
d_call: TRBD2
cdr3_length: 17
cdr3_nt: TGTGCCAGCAGTTCCCCTTCAACTAGCGGGGATTCCTACGAGCAGTACTTC
cdr3_aa: CASSSPSTSGDSYEQYF

v_call: TRBV11-3
clone_size: NA
j_call: TRBJ2-7
d_call: NA
cdr3_length: 17
cdr3_nt: TGTGCCAGCAGCTTAGGAAGTAGGTGGCAGGGGATCCACGAGCAGTACTTC
cdr3_aa: CASSLGSRWQGIHEQYF

v_call: TRBV25-1
clone_size: NA
j_call: TRBJ1-4
d_call: NA
cdr3_length: 14
cdr3_nt: TGTGCCAGGGGGGATAAGGCAACTAATGAAAAACTGTTTTTT
cdr3_aa: CARGDKATNEKLFF

v_call: TRBV2
clone_size: NA
j_call: TRBJ2-7
d_call: NA
cdr3_length: 15
cdr3_nt: TGTGCCAGCAGTGGGGGGACAAGTAGCTCCTACGAGCAGTACTTC
cdr3_aa: CASSGGTSSSYEQYF

v_call: TRBV6-5
clone_size: NA
j_call: TRBJ2-3
d_call: NA
cdr3_length: 15
cdr3_nt: TGTGCCAGCAGTTACATTTCGGAGAGCACAGATACGCAGTATTTT
cdr3_aa: CASSYISESTDTQYF

v_call: TRBV29-1
clone_size: NA
j_call: TRBJ2-1
d_call: TRBD2
cdr3_length: 13
cdr3_nt: TGCAGCGTGGGACTAGCTACCTACAATGAGCAGTTCTTC
cdr3_aa: CSVGLATYNEQFF

v_call: TRBV30
clone_size: NA
j_call: TRBJ2-7
d_call: TRBD2
cdr3_length: 12
cdr3_nt: TGTGCCTGGGTGGGACTAGCGGGAGAGCAGTACTTC
cdr3_aa: CAWVGLAGEQYF

v_call: TRBV29-1
clone_size: NA
j_call: TRBJ2-1
d_call: TRBD2
cdr3_length: 16
cdr3_nt: TGCAGCGTTGAATCCGCGGGAGGGTTTAATGATAATGAGCAGTTCTTC
cdr3_aa: CSVESAGGFNDNEQFF

v_call: TRBV9
clone_size: NA
j_call: TRBJ2-3
d_call: NA
cdr3_length: 15
cdr3_nt: TGTGCCAGCAGCGCGACAGGAGCCAGCACAGATACGCAGTATTTT
cdr3_aa: CASSATGASTDTQYF

v_call: TRBV7-8
clone_size: NA
j_call: TRBJ2-1
d_call: NA
cdr3_length: 15
cdr3_nt: TGTGCCAGCAGCCGCGCGGGTCGGGGGAAAAATGAGCAGTTCTTC
cdr3_aa: CASSRAGRGKNEQFF

v_call: TRBV27
clone_size: few
j_call: TRBJ2-1
d_call: TRBD2
cdr3_length: 17
cdr3_nt: TGTGCCAGCAGCCGACGACTAGCGGAACTCGTTAACAATGAGCAGTTCTTC
cdr3_aa: CASSRRLAELVNNEQFF

v_call: TRBV28
clone_size: NA
j_call: TRBJ1-5
d_call: NA
cdr3_length: 14
cdr3_nt: TGTGCCAGCACCCGGGGGCATAGCAATCAGCCCCAGCATTTT
cdr3_aa: CASTRGHSNQPQHF

v_call: TRBV10-1
clone_size: NA
j_call: TRBJ1-3
d_call: NA
cdr3_length: 15
cdr3_nt: TGCGCCAGCAGTCCCGGGTACGCCTCTGGAAACACCATATATTTT
cdr3_aa: CASSPGYASGNTIYF

v_call: TRBV27
clone_size: NA
j_call: TRBJ2-4
d_call: NA
cdr3_length: 14
cdr3_nt: TGTGCCAGCAGTTTACTGGGGGCCAAAAACATTCAGTACTTC
cdr3_aa: CASSLLGAKNIQYF

v_call: TRBV7-9
clone_size: NA
j_call: TRBJ1-2
d_call: NA
cdr3_length: 15
cdr3_nt: TGTGCCAGCAGCGTGGTGGAGGTCTATGCCTATGGCTACACCTTC
cdr3_aa: CASSVVEVYAYGYTF

v_call: TRBV7-9
clone_size: few
j_call: TRBJ2-2
d_call: NA
cdr3_length: 15
cdr3_nt: TGTGCCAGCAGCTCAGGACAGTTGGACACCGGGGAGCTGTTTTTT
cdr3_aa: CASSSGQLDTGELFF

v_call: TRBV21-1
clone_size: NA
j_call: TRBJ2-7
d_call: NA
cdr3_length: 18
cdr3_nt: TGTGCCAGCAGCAAAGTGGCAGGGGTGGAAATCTATGCCTACGAGCAGTACTTC
cdr3_aa: CASSKVAGVEIYAYEQYF

v_call: TRBV7-9
clone_size: few
j_call: TRBJ1-2
d_call: TRBD1
cdr3_length: 15
cdr3_nt: TGTGCCAGCAGCTTAGTAGGACAGGAGACATATGGCTACACCTTC
cdr3_aa: CASSLVGQETYGYTF

v_call: TRBV6-5
clone_size: few
j_call: TRBJ2-2
d_call: NA
cdr3_length: 11
cdr3_nt: TGTGCCAGCAGGGGACCCGGGGAGCTGTTTTTT
cdr3_aa: CASRGPGELFF

v_call: TRBV27
clone_size: NA
j_call: TRBJ2-2
d_call: NA
cdr3_length: 14
cdr3_nt: TGTGCCAGCAGTTCGACAGATTACACCGGGGAGCTGTTTTTT
cdr3_aa: CASSSTDYTGELFF